This T cell receptor beta chain is from a study of blood T cell repertoires in COVID-19. About the study: The analysed material was cDNA or gDNA that came from T cells, B-cell-depleted T cells, or PBMCs.

Per the authors' pipeline: Estimated nucleated cell counts came from reference gene primer amplification. Method: immunoSEQ multiplex PCR; TCRdb's copy keeps in-frame clones and lacks some. The D gene and trimming were derived from the DNA, and the V and J assignments and clone size from that table. The sample consists of 85,000 to 130,000 clones, roughly 85% of them appearing once. The age range of participants was about 18 to 89 years, with residence in about 25 US areas. Recovery meant two consecutive negative NP/OP PCR tests, professional clearance, or resolved symptoms. Material: PBMCs or T cells enriched from blood (not recorded which). The receptor was derived from a woman aged 45-65 years who had recovered from COVID-19.

The CDR3 DNA follows: TGTGCCAGCAGCAACGGGGGGCCTTCCTACAATGAGCAGTTCTTC. It codes for CASSNGGPSYNEQFF. This sequence joins TRBV6-5 and TRBJ2-1, with D tentatively TRBD2 (7 bases). Germline loops: CDR1 MNHEY, CDR2 SVGAGI. This CDR3 has 15 residues. V lost 6 bases to trimming and J lost 1 base, with 13 bases between them.